A few counts support the clone carrying this TCR beta chain. Its target is not known. Treatment: oral pan-JAK inhibitor, 5-10 mg twice daily. The investigators collected lesional scalp punch biopsies and peripheral blood from alopecia areata patients. The authors extracted RNA and reverse transcribed it into cDNA as the sequencing template. Using immunoSEQ multiplex PCR, the repertoire was profiled, and TCRdb retains in-frame clones only, with some absent. Of some 200,000 clones detected, approximately 57% appear once; the ten largest clones hold about 1.4%. Trimming left V 5 bases short and J 5 bases short, with 10 bases between. The CDR3 length is 13 residues. The germline V gene has CDR1 MGHDK and CDR2 SYGVNS. The sample originates from a study of CD8+ T cells in alopecia areata. Across the study: It was oral tofacitinib, at 5 to 10 mg twice daily, that treated patients received.

Study conclusions and caveats: Treatment with tofacitinib significantly lowered scalp clonality and reduced expanded CD8+ clones among the top 100. Shared TCR sequences were less clear between patients than in mice, possibly partly from HLA diversity.

The V call is TRBV25-1, the J call TRBJ1-5; no firm D call. The TCR originated in a human donor with alopecia areata. The source material was CD4+ T cells sorted from blood, sampled at week 4, from a patient treated with tofacitinib. The CDR3 DNA is TGTGCCAGCAGTCAACTGCGGGATCAGCCCCAGCATTTT. Translated: CASSQLRDQPQHF.